This T cell receptor beta chain was recorded in a study of response to subunit inactivated influenza vaccine. This clonotype was counted a few times. Its target is not known. Via MiXCR, TCRdb re-called the RT-PCR reads, giving one row per CDR3 protein. The table lists more than 450,000 distinct CDR3 sequences, approximately 7.6% of them singletons, with approximately 12% in the top ten. Study observations and caveats: Authors suggested each seasonal influenza vaccination recruits few new T cells.

The V segment lost 3 bases and the J segment 7 bases; nucleotides outside the gene matches: 10. The CDR3 totals 15 residues. CDR1 is DFQATT and CDR2 is SNEGSKA in the germline V gene (reference sequence). This clonotype originated in a man aged 50-75 years who received an inactivated influenza vaccine. Here the sequenced sample was PBMCs from blood, taken less than 30 months after vaccination. The V and J genes are TRBV20-1 and TRBJ2-1; 9 nucleotides line up with TRBD2. The CDR3 coding sequence is TGCAGTGCTAGGTCCAGCGGGAGGCTCGTTAATGAGCAGTTCTTC. This sequence encodes CSARSSGRLVNEQFF.